One and the same sample provided the 27 T cell receptor beta chains below, sequenced in a study of blood T cells in healthy people across ages. Alongside a J-beta primer mix, a sample-barcoded 5' primer served in a second PCR lasting about 6 to 12 cycles. TCRdb ran MiXCR on the 5' RACE reads and lists one entry per CDR3 protein. Among some 1.6 million distinct CDR3 sequences, 30% to 35% were seen once, and the ten largest hold about 11%. The sample taken for sequencing was blood. These receptors were obtained from a woman between 25 and 40 years old in good health.

This rearrangement joins TRBV6-4 to TRBJ1-2; D not resolved. V gave up 6 bases and J gave up 8 bases, with 7 bases separating them. Per germline, CDR1 MRHNA and CDR2 SNTAGT. The CDR3 sequence is 10 residues long. As DNA, the CDR3 is TGTGCCAGCAGGGCGCGGGGCTACACCTTC. Translation: CASRARGYTF.

CDR3 region: CASSQGGGPPYNEQFF. CDR3 sequence (DNA): TGTGCCAGCAGCCAAGGGGGGGGGCCTCCCTACAATGAGCAGTTCTTC. This chain links TRBV3-1 with TRBJ2-1; possible D gene TRBD2, 7 bases. CDR1 and CDR2 (germline): LGHDT, YNNKEL (reference sequence). Trimming took 1 base from V and 2 from J, leaving 12 bases between them. The CDR3 consists of 16 residues.

The V gene is TRBV20-1, the J gene TRBJ2-7, with D tentatively TRBD1 (6 bases). The CDR3 extends over 18 amino acids. CDR1 and CDR2 (germline): DFQATT, SNEGSKA (reference sequence). The V and J ends lost 0 bases and 0 bases respectively, with 21 bases between them. CDR3 region: CSARDRLRQESSSYEQYF. The DNA of the CDR3 is TGCAGTGCTAGAGATCGTCTGAGACAGGAATCAAGCTCCTACGAGCAGTACTTC.

The J gene is TRBJ1-1, the V gene TRBV29-1; tentative D call: TRBD1 (6 bases). This CDR3 has 13 residues. Germline loops: CDR1 SQVTM, CDR2 ANQGSEA. Trimming took 3 bases from V and 4 from J, leaving 12 bases between them. CDR3: CSVEGHPGTEAFF. The CDR3 DNA reads TGCAGCGTTGAGGGACACCCGGGCACTGAAGCTTTCTTT. Variable domain in full (rest from reference TRBV29-1 and TRBJ1-1): SAVISQKPSRDICQRGTSLTIQCQVDSQVTMMFWYRQQPGQSLTLIATANQGSEATYESGFVIDKFPISRPNLTFSTLTVSNMSPEDSSIYLCSVEGHPGTEAFFGQGTRLTVV.

Only a few counts were recorded for this clonotype. This chain joins TRBV27 and TRBJ2-1; D is unclear. CDR1 and CDR2 (germline): MNHEY, SMNVEV (reference sequence). The CDR3 loop spans 16 amino acids. Trimming shortened V by 1 base and J by 0 bases, and 10 bases separated the two germline ends. For the CDR3, the DNA is TGTGCCAGCAGTTTATTAGGTTATTCCTCCTACAATGAGCAGTTCTTC. As protein: CASSLLGYSSYNEQFF.

This chain joins TRBV4-1 and TRBJ2-1, with TRBD2 matching 9 bases. V shed 5 bases and J 0 bases; nucleotides not matched to a gene: 8. Per germline, CDR1 MGHRA and CDR2 YSYEKL. This CDR3 contains 17 residues. CDR3 bases: TGCGCCAGCAGCGTAATAATAGCGGGAGCCTCCTACAATGAGCAGTTCTTC. Translation: CASSVIIAGASYNEQFF.

The chain links TRBV20-1 to TRBJ2-2, with a weak D call TRBD1 (5 bases). Trimming removed 7 bases at V and 7 bases at J, with 16 bases between. There are 13 residues in the CDR3. Germline V gene lookup returns CDR1 DFQATT and CDR2 SNEGSKA (reference sequence). Here the CDR3 reads CSVRDSLNGELFF. CDR3 DNA: TGCAGTGTCCGCGACAGCCTCAACGGGGAGCTGTTTTTT.

The chain recombines TRBV10-2 with TRBJ2-3; TRBD2 is a possible D gene (6 bases). Trimming cost V 0 bases and J 0 bases, with 10 bases left between them. Germline V gene data show CDR1 as WSHSY and CDR2 as SAAADI. CDR3 size: 16 residues. CDR3 sequence reads: CASSESAGTSTDTQYF. CDR3 bases: TGCGCCAGCAGTGAGTCGGCGGGAACTAGCACAGATACGCAGTATTTT.

The rearrangement uses TRBV7-2 and TRBJ2-4, with 10 bases lining up with TRBD2. With 4 bases clipped from V and 13 bases from J, the junction kept 10 bases outside the gene matches. The germline V gene has CDR1 SGHTA and CDR2 FQGNSA. This CDR3 contains 14 residues. CDR3 sequence reads: CASSSGLAPHGQYF. CDR3 DNA sequence: TGTGCCAGCAGCTCGGGACTAGCGCCCCACGGGCAGTACTTC.

This chain joins TRBV27 and TRBJ1-3; the D is unclear. The CDR3 contains 13 residues. Trimming removed 8 bases at V and 1 base at J, with 9 bases between. Germline CDR1 reads MNHEY; CDR2 reads SMNVEV (reference sequence). CDR3 bases: TGTGCCAGCCGGAGATTATCTGGAAACACCATATATTTT. It is translated as CASRRLSGNTIYF.

The chain is built from TRBV13 and TRBJ1-1; D uncertain. V was pared by 5 bases and J by 3 bases, with 13 bases between. The CDR3 is 14 amino acids. Germline loops: CDR1 PRHDT, CDR2 FYEKMQ (reference sequence). The CDR3 loop reads CASSPEAQDTEAFF. CDR3 bases: TGTGCCAGCAGCCCCGAGGCCCAGGACACTGAAGCTTTCTTT.

The chain links TRBV3-1 to TRBJ2-1, with D uncertain. V was clipped by 0 bases and J by 5 bases, with 17 bases between them. The CDR3 is made up of 17 amino acids. CDR1 is LGHDT and CDR2 is YNNKEL in the germline V gene (reference sequence). The CDR3 loop reads CASSQERLVTDNNEQFF. The CDR3, as DNA: TGTGCCAGCAGCCAAGAGCGGTTAGTTACAGATAACAATGAGCAGTTCTTC.

This clonotype was seen a handful of times. The chain is built from TRBV28 and TRBJ2-3; D perhaps matches TRBD2 (6 bases). V was shortened by 3 bases and J by 5 bases, with 15 bases between the two germline ends. The germline V gene has CDR1 MDHEN and CDR2 SYDVKM. The CDR3 runs 15 residues. The chain's CDR3 is CASSFYGRGRDTQYF. The DNA of the CDR3 is TGTGCCAGCAGTTTCTACGGGAGAGGCAGAGATACGCAGTATTTT.

This rearrangement joins TRBV27 to TRBJ2-1; 8 nucleotides match TRBD1. The last part of the DNA fits TRBJ2-7 better; the J call may be wrong. Per germline, CDR1 MNHEY and CDR2 SMNVEV (reference sequence). The CDR3 is 19 residues long. CDR3 in amino acids: CASSSRLLDSRDRTYEQYF. The DNA for the CDR3 is TGTGCCAGCAGCTCGCGGCTTCTGGACTCCCGGGACAGGACCTACGAGCAGTACTTC.

This clonotype showed up just a few times. V is TRBV5-1 and J is TRBJ2-1; 13 nucleotides agree with TRBD2. V shed 6 bases, J shed 1 base, and the junction held 7 bases outside the gene matches. The germline V gene encodes CDR1 SGHRS and CDR2 YFSETQ. This CDR3 contains 17 residues. The CDR3 DNA sequence: TGCGCCAGCAAAGGACTAGCGGGGGAAATTTCCTACAATGAGCAGTTCTTC. It codes for CASKGLAGEISYNEQFF.

V is TRBV28 and J is TRBJ2-6, with TRBD1 as a possible D gene (6 bases). The germline V gene has CDR1 MDHEN and CDR2 SYDVKM. V lost 6 bases, J lost 1 base, and 16 bases lay in between. CDR3 size: 17 residues. The CDR3 DNA is TGTGCCAGCAGGCAAACAGGGATGGGGTCTGGGGCCAACGTCCTGACTTTC. Amino acids: CASRQTGMGSGANVLTF.

The chain carries TRBV10-1 and TRBJ2-3; possibly TRBD1 for D (5 bases). The germline gives CDR1 WNHNN, CDR2 SYGVQD (reference sequence). V gave up 0 bases and J gave up 1 base, with 11 bases separating them. This CDR3 has 16 amino acids. The CDR3 DNA reads as TGCGCCAGCAGTGAGTCGTGGACACACCGCACAGATACGCAGTATTTT. This sequence encodes CASSESWTHRTDTQYF.

The chain links TRBV20-1 to TRBJ1-1, with TRBD1 matching over 10 bases. Germline V gene data show CDR1 as DFQATT and CDR2 as SNEGSKA (reference sequence). V shed 0 bases, J shed 2 bases, and the junction held 9 bases outside the gene matches. This CDR3 contains 17 residues. The CDR3 nucleotides are TGCAGTGCTAGAGACGCCCGGGACAGGGGAGGTAACACTGAAGCTTTCTTT. It specifies CSARDARDRGGNTEAFF.

Comments on this clonotype: The germline gene is not matched at one end of the junction; a read error may be the cause. This chain links TRBV6-6 with TRBJ1-2; D remains ambiguous. Looked up from germline, CDR1 is MNHNY and CDR2 is SVGAGI (reference sequence). This CDR3 comprises 12 residues. The CDR3 bases are TGTGCCAGCTATTCCAATAACTATGGCCACACCTTC. Translated, it gives CASYSNNYGHTF.

This clonotype has a count of ten or more. The chain links TRBV10-3 to TRBJ1-2; no reliable D call. This CDR3 contains 13 residues. The germline V gene has CDR1 ENHRY and CDR2 SYGVKD. Trimming took off 6 bases at V and 5 bases at J, with 13 bases between the two ends. In nucleotides, the CDR3 is TGTGCCATCAGGCCGACGGACCCATATGGCTACACCTTC. Amino acids: CAIRPTDPYGYTF.

CDR3 in amino acids: CASSVVRGVEEKLFF. The DNA of the CDR3 is TGTGCCAGCAGTGTAGTCAGGGGCGTAGAAGAAAAACTGTTTTTT. The chain joins TRBV25-1 to TRBJ1-4; tentative D call: TRBD1 (6 bases). Germline values: CDR1 MGHDK, CDR2 SYGVNS. CDR3 length equals 15 residues. V was trimmed by 4 bases and J by 8 bases, leaving 17 bases between them.

The rearrangement joins TRBV13 to TRBJ1-1; D is undetermined. The germline V gene has CDR1 PRHDT and CDR2 FYEKMQ (reference sequence). The CDR3 spans 14 residues. V lost 3 bases, J lost 3 bases, and 11 bases lay in between. The CDR3 is CASSFPTADTEAFF. CDR3 nucleotides: TGTGCCAGCAGCTTCCCGACCGCAGACACTGAAGCTTTCTTT.

This chain links TRBV12-3 or TRBV12-4 with TRBJ2-7; D ambiguous. The CDR3 has 15 residues. V lost 5 bases to trimming and J lost 0 bases, with 14 bases between them. This chain's CDR3 is CASSVYPVYSYEQYF. DNA of the CDR3: TGTGCCAGCAGTGTGTATCCGGTATACTCCTACGAGCAGTACTTC.

In its sample, this clonotype was seen a few times. The CDR3 DNA sequence: TGTGCCAGCAGCCAAGTCTTTGGGATGGCGGGGGGCACAGATACGCAGTATTTT. Its translation is CASSQVFGMAGGTDTQYF. V usage is TRBV4-2 and J usage is TRBJ2-3; 7 nucleotides match TRBD2. Germline CDR1 LGHNA, CDR2 YNFKEQ. The V segment lost 1 base and the J segment 1 base; nucleotides outside the gene matches: 11. CDR3 size: 18 residues.

This chain links TRBV20-1 with TRBJ2-1, with a weak D call TRBD2 (6 bases). This CDR3 has 15 residues. The V gene lost 3 bases and the J gene lost 5 bases, with 17 bases spanning the gap. The germline V gene encodes CDR1 DFQATT and CDR2 SNEGSKA (reference sequence). The CDR3 sequence is CSASPSGTLNNEQFF. CDR3 bases: TGCAGTGCTAGCCCCTCCGGGACTCTAAACAATGAGCAGTTCTTC.

This clonotype was seen a few times. The chain joins TRBV5-1 to TRBJ1-2, with a possible D match to TRBD1 (6 bases). Germline V lookup: CDR1 SGHRS, CDR2 YFSETQ. CDR3 length: 14 residues. Trimming took 3 bases from V and 4 from J, leaving 13 bases between them. The CDR3 sequence: CASSSGVRSYGYTF. The CDR3 DNA reads as TGCGCCAGCAGCTCAGGGGTTCGGAGCTATGGCTACACCTTC.

This clonotype turned up a few times. This chain joins TRBV5-1 and TRBJ2-5; TRBD2 matches at 12 bases. J was trimmed by 0 bases and V by 4 bases; bases with no gene match: 7. This CDR3 has 17 residues. Germline V lookup: CDR1 SGHRS, CDR2 YFSETQ. CDR3 nucleotides: TGCGCCAGCAGCGACGGACTAGCGGGGACGTACCAAGAGACCCAGTACTTC. Its translation is CASSDGLAGTYQETQYF.